This note documents a single TCR beta chain sequence. This clonotype was seen many times. Its antigen is unknown. Base qualities are not recorded, but no much larger clone differs from it by a single base. The TCR beta CDR3 regions were amplified from the RNA transcripts. The first round of RT-PCR for the TCR CDR3 was performed with the HTBI primer set and the Qiagen OneStep RT-PCR kit. Libraries were constructed in a second round of multiplex PCR, after which size selection and purification were carried out. Libraries were sequenced paired-end with 100 bp reads on an Illumina HiSeq2000. Per the authors' processing: SOAPnuke was used to process the raw data, throwing out any read that contained adapters or uncalled bases, had a mean Phred below 15, or lacked an exact constant-primer or identifier match. High-quality paired reads were merged using COPE v1.2.5, and each unique nucleotide sequence was defined as a clonotype. Clonotypes were aligned to IMGT TRBV, TRBD and TRBJ reference segments using MiTCR v1.1. Analysis was restricted to V-J combinations with a frequency above 0.0001, which covered 99.2% of repertoires. A TCS score was defined as the ratio between F50 (clonal expansion) and ExV (chaos), using BLOSUM62-based TCRdist between CDR3 peptides within each V-J. Welch's t-statistics and random forest reduced around 520 V-J features to roughly 13, which were used in a naive Bayes classifier (R e1071). The Morisita-Horn index was used to measure how similar the thyroid and blood repertoires were. The public reads were reprocessed in TCRdb via fastp at Q25 and MiXCR, keeping in-frame beta chains. Under each unique CDR3 protein, matching rows form one entry showing the most common genes and DNA. These V and J calls are TCRdb output, not the study's own analysis. The sample yields over 500,000 distinct CDR3 sequences; over 35% were counted once. The top ten clones comprise 44% of the sample.

The data belong to a study of T cells in Graves' hyperthyroidism and ophthalmopathy (dated by TCRdb to the late 2010s). For the wider study: To identify TCR V-J signatures that set the groups apart, the researchers used a discovery cohort of approximately 98 patients, made up of 40 to 45 with Graves' ophthalmopathy and some 60 with stable Graves' hyperthyroidism. The study also compared thyroid tissue and blood T-cell repertoires from five or six Graves' hyperthyroidism patients. The approximately 90 discovery patients were randomly split 7:3 into training and test sets. An independent validation cohort of around 19 hyperthyroidism patients and more than 15 patients who later progressed to ophthalmopathy tested prospective prediction of ophthalmopathy. TCR Vbeta CDR3 sequencing of 120 to 150 peripheral blood samples (fewer than 45 ophthalmopathy, 75 hyperthyroidism and roughly 17 progressor patients) is reported in the paper. After sampling, hyperthyroidism patients received methimazole starting at 30 mg daily, and ophthalmopathy patients received high-dose intravenous methylprednisolone. Beyond this particular receptor, the publication reports: Most expanded thyroid clonotypes (frequency above 0.001) were also found in blood, which suggests that blood repertoires may mirror thyroid immune responses. A 13 V-J signature model separated ophthalmopathy from stable hyperthyroidism, with 87.88% sensitivity and 81.08% specificity in cross-validation and 80%/75% in testing. No statistical method was used to set the sample size in advance, and investigators knew the group allocation. In validation, progression to ophthalmopathy was predicted by the model with 70.59% sensitivity and 72.22% specificity, a median of 6.5 months before onset.

The germline V gene encodes CDR1 SNHLY and CDR2 FYNNEI. The CDR3 runs 16 residues from the cysteine to the phenylalanine. Only CDR3 DNA remains: 48 bases, in frame from the first base. The trim is 6 bases for V and 10 bases for J, with a gap of 24 bases between the germline ends. Any patient with an uncontrolled infection, another autoimmune disease, pregnancy or lactation was excluded. Diagnoses were based on clinical symptoms, serum thyroxine and TRAb, thyroid ultrasound and orbital computed tomography. Total RNA was extracted with Trizol reagent, and quality was checked on an Agilent 2100 Bioanalyzer.

The sequence is built from TRBV2 and TRBJ1-4; the D gene is perhaps TRBD1, from 5 matching bases. The specimen was peripheral blood or thyroid tissue (not recorded which). This TCR was recovered from an adult woman with Graves' disease, either hyperthyroidism or ophthalmopathy (not recorded which). The DNA sequence is TGTGCCAGCAGGGGGGGTTGGAATGAATCTTTCGGAAAACTGTTTTTT. Translated, it gives CASRGGWNESFGKLFF.